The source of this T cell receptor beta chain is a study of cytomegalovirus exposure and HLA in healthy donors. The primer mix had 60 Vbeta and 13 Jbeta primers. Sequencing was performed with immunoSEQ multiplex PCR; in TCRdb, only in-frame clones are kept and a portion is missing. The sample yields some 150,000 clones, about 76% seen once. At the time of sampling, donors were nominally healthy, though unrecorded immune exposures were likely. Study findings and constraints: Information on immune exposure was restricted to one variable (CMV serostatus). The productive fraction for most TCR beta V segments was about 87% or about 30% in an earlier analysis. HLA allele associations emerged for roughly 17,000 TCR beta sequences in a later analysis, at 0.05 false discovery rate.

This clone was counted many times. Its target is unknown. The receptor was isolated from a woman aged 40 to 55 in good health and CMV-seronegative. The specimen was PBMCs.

The CDR3 is CASLGGTVNTEAFF. CDR3 nucleotides: TGCGCCAGCCTCGGGGGGACGGTTAACACTGAAGCTTTCTTT. The chain has TRBV10-2 and TRBJ1-1, with D possibly TRBD1 on 5 matching bases. CDR1 is WSHSY and CDR2 is SAAADI in the germline V gene. Trimming stripped 8 bases from V and 2 bases from J, with 15 bases between. The CDR3 runs to 14 residues.